This is a list of T cell receptor beta chains from one sample in a study of naive and memory T cell subsets. Using its own MiXCR run on the UMI-ligation and nested PCR reads, TCRdb lists one record per CDR3 protein. The top ten hold around 6.5% of the sample, which has around 20,000 distinct CDR3 sequences, about 6.4% seen once. This specimen was skin, taken from a tuberculin skin test site. The receptors stem from an adult in good health. Each CDR3 is given with its conserved first and last residue. D genes are given only for firm matches. Some rows mark clone size as missing; the rest say once, few, many or name a class of expanded clone.

size,J,D,V,DNA,CDR3
many,TRBJ1-2,TRBD1,TRBV12-3/TRBV12-4,TGTGCCAGCAGCCTGACAGGGTTGCACAACTATGGCTACACCTTC,CASSLTGLHNYGYTF
many,TRBJ1-1,NA,TRBV4-2,TGTGCCAGCAGCCCCCTCCCAGCAAACACTGAAGCTTTCTTT,CASSPLPANTEAFF
NA,TRBJ1-1,NA,TRBV5-1,TGCGCCAGCAAAGGGATCGCGAACACTGAAGCTTTCTTT,CASKGIANTEAFF
medium-sized,TRBJ2-3,TRBD1,TRBV12-3/TRBV12-4,TGTGCCAGCGGAGAGGGGGCGACAGATACGCAGTATTTT,CASGEGATDTQYF
NA,TRBJ2-1,TRBD2,TRBV2,TGTGCCAGCAGCCCCGGGAGCGGGAGAGGCGATGAGCAGTTCTTC,CASSPGSGRGDEQFF
few,TRBJ2-7,TRBD1,TRBV6-2/TRBV6-3,TGTGCCAGCAGATCGCGACAGGGGGGCTCCTACGAGCAGTACTTC,CASRSRQGGSYEQYF
many,TRBJ2-7,TRBD1,TRBV3-1,TGTGCCAGCAGCCGAATCGGGACAGGGGCCTACGAGCAGTACTTC,CASSRIGTGAYEQYF
many,TRBJ2-1,NA,TRBV28,TGTGCCAGCAGTTCCCCGGGAGAGGGGGGCCATGAGCAGTTCTTC,CASSSPGEGGHEQFF
many,TRBJ2-3,TRBD2,TRBV2,TGTGCCAGCAGTGGTAGCGGGAGCGGCGATACGCAGTATTTT,CASSGSGSGDTQYF
NA,TRBJ2-1,TRBD2,TRBV27,TGTGCCAGCAGTTTATCAGCGGGGAGGGGCAGTGAGCAGTTCTTC,CASSLSAGRGSEQFF
many,TRBJ2-1,TRBD2,TRBV20-1,TGCAGTGCCGGGACTAGCGGACCTTACAATGAGCAGTTCTTC,CSAGTSGPYNEQFF
few,TRBJ2-5,NA,TRBV7-2,TGTGCCAGCAGCTTTCGGCGTCAAGAGACCCAGTACTTC,CASSFRRQETQYF
NA,TRBJ1-5,NA,TRBV28,TGTGCCAGCAGTGTGAGGGGGGTGCGGCGTACATTTTCTCAGCCCCAGCATTTT,CASSVRGVRRTFSQPQHF
many,TRBJ2-7,TRBD2,TRBV6-2/TRBV6-3,TGTGCCAGCAGTTCGACTAGCGGGAGCTCCTACGAGCAGTACTTC,CASSSTSGSSYEQYF
many,TRBJ2-4,NA,TRBV19,TGTGCCAGTAGTATAGATCCGAGTGGGGCCAAAAACATTCAGTACTTC,CASSIDPSGAKNIQYF
many,TRBJ1-1,TRBD1,TRBV6-5,TGTGCCAGCAGTTACTCGGGACAGGGGTCCACTGAAGCTTTCTTT,CASSYSGQGSTEAFF
many,TRBJ2-1,TRBD2,TRBV27,TGTGCCAGCAGTAAGCCCACCGGGAGGGCCGATGAGCAGTTCTTC,CASSKPTGRADEQFF
many,TRBJ2-7,NA,TRBV20-1,TGCAGTGCTAGAGATTGGCAAAGCTCCTACGAGCAGTACTTC,CSARDWQSSYEQYF
many,TRBJ1-2,NA,TRBV29-1,TGCAGCGTAGATGACAGGACCTATGGCTACACCTTC,CSVDDRTYGYTF
NA,TRBJ2-2,NA,TRBV7-9,TGTGCCAGCAGCCTCAGACGGAACACCGGGGAGCTGTTTTTT,CASSLRRNTGELFF
many,TRBJ2-1,NA,TRBV7-8,TGTGCCAGCAGCTTAGTTCTGGGGGGCAATGAGCAGTTCTTC,CASSLVLGGNEQFF
many,TRBJ2-3,NA,TRBV29-1,TGCAGCGCTTACAGGGTGGTTTATACGCAGTATTTT,CSAYRVVYTQYF
many,TRBJ2-7,NA,TRBV29-1,TGCAGCGGCACAACAGGGCTCGAGCAGTACTTC,CSGTTGLEQYF
few,TRBJ1-5,TRBD1,TRBV30,TGTGCCTGGAGCCGCGGACAGGGTAATCAGCCCCAGCATTTT,CAWSRGQGNQPQHF
many,TRBJ1-1,NA,TRBV7-2,TGTGCCAGCAGCTTATTGAAGATGAACACTGAAGCTTTCTTT,CASSLLKMNTEAFF
NA,TRBJ1-5,NA,TRBV6-2/TRBV6-3,TGTGCCGGCAGACGGGACACCGATCAGCCCCAGCATTTT,CAGRRDTDQPQHF
many,TRBJ2-7,NA,TRBV6-5,TGTGCCAGCAGTTACTCAGGGTGGGAGCAGTACTTC,CASSYSGWEQYF
many,TRBJ2-1,NA,TRBV28,TGTGCCAGCGTCCCCCCGGCAGGCGACCTCAATGAGCAGTTCTTC,CASVPPAGDLNEQFF
many,TRBJ2-2,TRBD2,TRBV11-1,TGTGCCAGCAGCTTAGCGTCCCCCCACAGCGGGAGGCGTACCGGGGAGCTGTTTTTT,CASSLASPHSGRRTGELFF
many,TRBJ2-1,TRBD2,TRBV7-3,TGTGCCAGCAGGCCCTATCGACTAGCGGGGATGGGGGGGGGTGAGCAGTTCTTC,CASRPYRLAGMGGGEQFF
few,TRBJ2-1,TRBD2,TRBV6-5,TGTGCCAGCTGGACCGGGACTAGCGTTGGGAATGAGCAGTTCTTC,CASWTGTSVGNEQFF
few,TRBJ1-5,TRBD1,TRBV27,TGTGCCAGCGGGACAGGGGCCTTCAGTAATCAGCCCCAGCATTTT,CASGTGAFSNQPQHF
many,TRBJ2-1,NA,TRBV12-3/TRBV12-4,TGTGCCAGCAGTCCCCGACTAGCAGGGGGCAATGAGCAGTTCTTC,CASSPRLAGGNEQFF
few,TRBJ2-7,NA,TRBV19,TGTGCCAGTAGGAGTGAGTCTAGTGATCATAAGTACTTC,CASRSESSDHKYF
many,TRBJ1-5,NA,TRBV24-1,TGTGCCACCAGTGATGGGGCAGGGTCCCTCAGTCAGCCCCAGCATTTT,CATSDGAGSLSQPQHF
NA,TRBJ1-1,NA,TRBV11-2,TGTGCCAGCAGCTTAGCGACAGGACGGAGACGCCGGGCTTTCTTT,CASSLATGRRRRAFF
NA,TRBJ2-3,NA,TRBV5-4,TGTGCCAGCAGCCTCAGATCCCATTCCCCAGATACGCAGTATTTT,CASSLRSHSPDTQYF
medium-sized,TRBJ2-7,NA,TRBV28,TGTGCCAGCAGTTTAACAGGGAGGGTCGAGCAGTACTTC,CASSLTGRVEQYF
many,TRBJ2-7,NA,TRBV7-2,TGTGCCAGCAGCCCATCTTCGGCGGCAGGGCGAGAGCAGTACTTC,CASSPSSAAGREQYF
medium-sized,TRBJ1-1,NA,TRBV5-5,TGTGCCAGCAGCTCGGACCCGCAGGGTGAAGCTGAAGCTTTCTTT,CASSSDPQGEAEAFF
many,TRBJ2-7,NA,TRBV6-5,TGTGCCAGCAGTGTCCGGGGGCAGCAGCAGTACTTC,CASSVRGQQQYF
many,TRBJ2-7,TRBD1,TRBV20-1,TGCAGTGTGGGACAGGGGGCCTACGAGCAGTACTTC,CSVGQGAYEQYF